These T cell receptor beta chains were read from a single sample in a study of Graves' ophthalmopathy and Graves' hyperthyroidism. TCRdb recomputed calls from the multiplex PCR reads with MiXCR, one row per CDR3 protein. The data show fewer than 250,000 distinct CDR3 sequences, roughly 29% seen once. What was sequenced was peripheral blood. The receptor source for this set is a man in his fifties or sixties with Graves' ophthalmopathy. Each CDR3 is given with its conserved first and last residue. D genes are given only for firm matches. Clone size appears in some rows only: once, few, many, or a class for an expanded clone.

clone_size,v_call,d_call,j_call,cdr3_nt,cdr3_aa
many,TRBV18,TRBD1,TRBJ1-1,TGTGCCAGCACTGGGACAGCCACTGAAGCTTTCTTT,CASTGTATEAFF
many,TRBV6-2/TRBV6-3,-,TRBJ1-5,TGTGCCAGCAGTTCGGAGCTTCAGCCCCAGCATTTT,CASSSELQPQHF
many,TRBV6-1,TRBD1,TRBJ1-6,TGTGCCAGCAGCCCCTGGCAGGGGGCTTCCTCACCCCTCCACTTT,CASSPWQGASSPLHF
-,TRBV7-8,TRBD2,TRBJ2-5,TGTGCCAGCAGCTTAATCCGGGGGGGCTTTGGGACCCAGTACTTC,CASSLIRGGFGTQYF
-,TRBV12-3/TRBV12-4,-,TRBJ1-6,TGTGCCAGCAGTTTCTTTGGGGGTCGAGTAGTCAGCTCCTATAATTCACCCCTCCACTTT,CASSFFGGRVVSSYNSPLHF
-,TRBV29-1,-,TRBJ1-5,TGCAGCGCACGGGGGGACTTCGAACAGCCCCAGCATTTT,CSARGDFEQPQHF
many,TRBV6-2/TRBV6-3,TRBD2,TRBJ2-5,TGTGCCAGCACCGCCGGGGGGGGCTGGCTCAGCATCGGGACCCAGTACTTC,CASTAGGGWLSIGTQYF
-,TRBV11-3,-,TRBJ2-7,TGTGCCAGCAGCTTAGATTTCGGAGCCTACGAGCAGTACTTC,CASSLDFGAYEQYF
many,TRBV3-1,-,TRBJ1-1,TGTGCCAGCAGCCAAGGTAGTACCACTGAAGCTTTCTTT,CASSQGSTTEAFF
many,TRBV29-1,-,TRBJ1-1,TGCAGCGTCCAGGGGCAGGGACGCACTGAAGCTTTCTTT,CSVQGQGRTEAFF
many,TRBV7-9,TRBD2,TRBJ2-7,TGTGCCAGCAGCTTCGGCGGGAGTAGCCCCTACGAGCAGTACTTC,CASSFGGSSPYEQYF
-,TRBV6-5,TRBD1,TRBJ2-7,TGTGCCAGCAGTTACAGGGACAGATACTACGAGCAGTACTTC,CASSYRDRYYEQYF
many,TRBV30,-,TRBJ1-1,TGTGCCTGCGGCCCGGGACATTACACTGAAGCTTTCTTT,CACGPGHYTEAFF
many,TRBV10-3,TRBD2,TRBJ2-7,TGTGCCATCAGTCCCAGCGGGAGGTCCTCCTACGAGCAGTACTTC,CAISPSGRSSYEQYF
many,TRBV6-1,TRBD1,TRBJ1-5,TGTGCCAGCAGCTCGGCCGGGACAGGGGGGAATCAGCCCCAGCATTTT,CASSSAGTGGNQPQHF
-,TRBV12-3/TRBV12-4,TRBD1,TRBJ2-5,TGTGCCAGCAGTGCGGACAGGGGGCGGAAAGAGACCCAGTACTTC,CASSADRGRKETQYF
many,TRBV20-1,TRBD1,TRBJ2-7,TGCAGTGCTAGCGGGGAACAGGGGCTAAAATACTACGAGCAGTACTTC,CSASGEQGLKYYEQYF
many,TRBV5-5,-,TRBJ2-5,TGTGCCAGCAGTCCGGACCAGGACCAAGAGACCCAGTACTTC,CASSPDQDQETQYF
many,TRBV19,TRBD2,TRBJ2-7,TGTGCCAGTAGAGGAATGGGTCACGCGGAGCGGGGAACCTACGAGCAGTACTTC,CASRGMGHAERGTYEQYF
many,TRBV2,-,TRBJ2-7,TGTGCCAGCACCCCTGCCCCCCCTCTCGGGCAGTACTTC,CASTPAPPLGQYF
-,TRBV30,-,TRBJ2-7,TGTGCCTGGGGGGACTACGAGCAGTACTTC,CAWGDYEQYF
many,TRBV20-1,-,TRBJ1-5,TGCAGTGCTAGATCCGGGGTTTCTCATGCGCACGGTCAGCCCCAGCATTTT,CSARSGVSHAHGQPQHF
many,TRBV12-5,-,TRBJ2-6,TGTGCTAGTGGCCCGCGCTCTGGGGCCAACGTCCTGACTTTC,CASGPRSGANVLTF
once,TRBV12-3/TRBV12-4,TRBD1,TRBJ1-2,TGTGCCAGCAGTGGGAGGCCAGGGGGGCTCCTGGTGAACTATGGCTACACCTTC,CASSGRPGGLLVNYGYTF
-,TRBV6-1,TRBD1,TRBJ1-6,TGTGCCAGCACACAGGGGGTTGGCTCCTATAATTCACCCCTCCACTTT,CASTQGVGSYNSPLHF
many,TRBV11-2,TRBD1,TRBJ2-7,TGTGCCAGCAGCCGAGTGACAGGGGAGGCCTACGAGCAGTACTTC,CASSRVTGEAYEQYF
many,TRBV6-1,TRBD1,TRBJ2-7,TGTGCCAGCAGTGAGCCCTCCGGGACAGGGGGGGACGAGCAGTACTTC,CASSEPSGTGGDEQYF
-,TRBV15,-,TRBJ2-7,TGTGCCACCAGCGAAGACGGGCCTGCCTACGAGCAGTACTTC,CATSEDGPAYEQYF
-,TRBV28,-,TRBJ2-7,TGTGCCAGCAGTTTCTTAATCGGTGGGAGCTCCTACGAGCAGTACTTC,CASSFLIGGSSYEQYF
many,TRBV6-5,-,TRBJ1-3,TGTGCCAGCAGTTACACCATGGGAGGAAACACCATATATTTT,CASSYTMGGNTIYF
-,TRBV20-1,TRBD1,TRBJ2-7,TGCAGTGCTAGAAGACAGGGAACGAACGAGCAGTACTTC,CSARRQGTNEQYF
many,TRBV18,TRBD1,TRBJ1-2,TGTGCCAGCTCACCCGGGACAGTAGCGGCCGGAAACTATGGCTACACCTTC,CASSPGTVAAGNYGYTF
-,TRBV6-1,-,TRBJ1-5,TGTGCCAGCAGCGCCAGCGGGGGGGCGGGTCAGCCCCAGCATTTT,CASSASGGAGQPQHF
many,TRBV11-2,TRBD2,TRBJ2-7,TGTGCCAGCAGCTTCGGGACTAGCGGGGGCTCCTACGAGCAGTACTTC,CASSFGTSGGSYEQYF
many,TRBV20-1,TRBD2,TRBJ2-2,TGCAGTGCTAGAAAAAGCGGGAGGAACACCGGGGAGCTGTTTTTT,CSARKSGRNTGELFF
-,TRBV15,-,TRBJ1-1,TGTGCCACCAGCAGTTGGGAGGGGGTGATCACTGAAGCTTTCTTT,CATSSWEGVITEAFF
-,TRBV2,TRBD1,TRBJ2-2,TGTGCCAGCCGACAGGGGCGTAGCACCGGGGAGCTGTTTTTT,CASRQGRSTGELFF
many,TRBV28,-,TRBJ1-3,TGTGCCAGCAGCCCGGACGGAACCTCTGGAAACACCATATATTTT,CASSPDGTSGNTIYF
many,TRBV13,-,TRBJ2-5,TGTGCCGACACATTGCCGGGACCCACCACAACCCACCAAGAGACCCAGTACTTC,CADTLPGPTTTHQETQYF
many,TRBV6-1,TRBD1,TRBJ2-4,TGTGCCAGCAGAGGACAGGGGAAAAACATTCAGTACTTC,CASRGQGKNIQYF
-,TRBV12-3/TRBV12-4,-,TRBJ1-1,TGTGCCAGCAGTTACCAGGACGGAGCTTTCTTT,CASSYQDGAFF
many,TRBV29-1,-,TRBJ2-7,TGCAGCGTTGAAGATGTTCGGGGTGGCTACGAGCAGTACTTC,CSVEDVRGGYEQYF
many,TRBV29-1,-,TRBJ1-1,TGCAGCGCCGGAGGACTCACAGTTTTGAACACTGAAGCTTTCTTT,CSAGGLTVLNTEAFF
many,TRBV30,-,TRBJ2-5,TGTGCCTGGAGTGTACCATTCTCGGTAGAAGAGACCCAGTACTTC,CAWSVPFSVEETQYF